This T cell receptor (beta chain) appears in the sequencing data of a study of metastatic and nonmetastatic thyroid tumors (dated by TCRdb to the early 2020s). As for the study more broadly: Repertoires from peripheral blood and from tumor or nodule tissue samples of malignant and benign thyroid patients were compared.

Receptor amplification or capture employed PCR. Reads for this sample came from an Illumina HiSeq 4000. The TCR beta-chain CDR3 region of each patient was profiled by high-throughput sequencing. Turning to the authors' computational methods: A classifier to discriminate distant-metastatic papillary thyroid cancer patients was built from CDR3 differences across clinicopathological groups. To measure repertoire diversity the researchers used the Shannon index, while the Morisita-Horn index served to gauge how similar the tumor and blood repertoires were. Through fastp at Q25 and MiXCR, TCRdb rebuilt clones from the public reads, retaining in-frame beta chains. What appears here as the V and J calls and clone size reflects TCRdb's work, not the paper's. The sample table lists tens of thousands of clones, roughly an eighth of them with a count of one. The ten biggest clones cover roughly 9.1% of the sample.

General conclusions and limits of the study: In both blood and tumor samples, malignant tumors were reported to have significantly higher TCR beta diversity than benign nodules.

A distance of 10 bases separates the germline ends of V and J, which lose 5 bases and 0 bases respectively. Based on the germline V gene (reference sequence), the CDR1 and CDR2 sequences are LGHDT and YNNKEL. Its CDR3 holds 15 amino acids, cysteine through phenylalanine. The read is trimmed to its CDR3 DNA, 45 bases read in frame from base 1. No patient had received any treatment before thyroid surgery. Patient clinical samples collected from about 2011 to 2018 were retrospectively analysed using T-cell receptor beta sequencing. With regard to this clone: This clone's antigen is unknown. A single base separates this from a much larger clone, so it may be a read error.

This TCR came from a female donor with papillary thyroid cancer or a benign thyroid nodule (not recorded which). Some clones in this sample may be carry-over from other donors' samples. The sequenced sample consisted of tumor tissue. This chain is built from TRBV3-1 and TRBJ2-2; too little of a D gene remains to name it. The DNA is TGTGCCAGCAGCTGGAAGAAACCGAACACCGGGGAGCTGTTTTTT. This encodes CASSWKKPNTGELFF.